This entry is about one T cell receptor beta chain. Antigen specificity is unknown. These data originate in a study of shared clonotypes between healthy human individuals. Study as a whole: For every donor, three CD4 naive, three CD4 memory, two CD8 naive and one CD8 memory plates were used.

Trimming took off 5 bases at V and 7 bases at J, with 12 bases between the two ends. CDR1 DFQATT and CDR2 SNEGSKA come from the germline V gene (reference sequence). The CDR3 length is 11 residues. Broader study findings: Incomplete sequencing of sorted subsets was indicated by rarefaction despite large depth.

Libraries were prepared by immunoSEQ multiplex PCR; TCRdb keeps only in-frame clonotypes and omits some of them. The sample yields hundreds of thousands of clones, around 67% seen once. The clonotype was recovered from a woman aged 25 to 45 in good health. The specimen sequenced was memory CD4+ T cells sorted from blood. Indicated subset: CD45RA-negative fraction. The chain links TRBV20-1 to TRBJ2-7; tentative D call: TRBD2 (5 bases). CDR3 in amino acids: CSAAGPGEQYF. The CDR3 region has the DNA TGCAGTGCTGCAGGACCGGGGGAGCAGTACTTC.